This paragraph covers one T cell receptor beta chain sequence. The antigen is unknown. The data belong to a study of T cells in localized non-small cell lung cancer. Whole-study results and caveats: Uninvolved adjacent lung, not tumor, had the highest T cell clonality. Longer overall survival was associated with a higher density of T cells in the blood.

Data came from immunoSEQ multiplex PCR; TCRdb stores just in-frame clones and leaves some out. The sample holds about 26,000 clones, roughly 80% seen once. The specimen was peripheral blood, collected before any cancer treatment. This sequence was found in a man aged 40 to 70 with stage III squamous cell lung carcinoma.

CDR3 in amino acids: CASLPTLNTEAFF. The CDR3 region has the DNA TGTGCCAGCCTCCCCACATTGAACACTGAAGCTTTCTTT. The chain couples TRBV18 to TRBJ1-1; D is unclear. CDR1 is KGHSH, CDR2 LQKENI, per germline. The V end lost 8 bases, the J end lost 0 bases, and 10 bases lay between the germline ends. This CDR3 has 13 amino acids.